This T cell receptor beta chain was captured by sequencing in a study of blood T cell repertoires in COVID-19. Background on the study: COVID-19 samples from acute and convalescent phases originated in the United States, Italy and Spain. The analysed material was cDNA or gDNA that came from T cells, B-cell-depleted T cells, or PBMCs.

With V trimmed by 3 bases and J by 5 bases, 13 bases remained unmatched. Germline loops: CDR1 SGHRS, CDR2 YFSETQ. CDR3 length equals 17 residues. As processed by the authors: From reference gene primer amplification, estimates of nucleated cell counts were derived. Sequenced by immunoSEQ multiplex PCR; TCRdb stores in-frame clones only, minus some. V and J calls and clone size are given by that table; D and trimming were obtained from the DNA. Of approximately 100,000 clones in the sample, approximately 86% were seen once. The sequencing input was peripheral blood. This receptor was identified in a human donor in a cohort sampled during active COVID-19. The chain has TRBV5-1 and TRBJ2-5; 10 nucleotides line up with TRBD2. The CDR3, as DNA: TGCGCCAGCAGCTCCACCCCGGGACTAGCGACGGGGGAGACCCAGTACTTC. Translation: CASSSTPGLATGETQYF.